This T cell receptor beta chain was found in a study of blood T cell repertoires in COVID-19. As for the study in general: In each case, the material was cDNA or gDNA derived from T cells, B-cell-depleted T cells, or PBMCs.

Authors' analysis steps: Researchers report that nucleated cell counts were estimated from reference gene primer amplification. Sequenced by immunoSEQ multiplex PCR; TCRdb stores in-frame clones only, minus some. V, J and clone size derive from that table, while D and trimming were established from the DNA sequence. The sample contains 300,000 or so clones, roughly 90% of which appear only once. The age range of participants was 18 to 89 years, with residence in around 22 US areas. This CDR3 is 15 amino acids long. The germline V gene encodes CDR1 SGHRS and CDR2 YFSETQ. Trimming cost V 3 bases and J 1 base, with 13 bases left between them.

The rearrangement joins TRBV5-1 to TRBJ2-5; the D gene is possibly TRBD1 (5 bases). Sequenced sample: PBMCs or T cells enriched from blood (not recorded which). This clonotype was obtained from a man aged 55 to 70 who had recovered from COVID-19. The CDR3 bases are TGCGCCAGCAGCTCCAGGGCAACGCTCCAAGAGACCCAGTACTTC. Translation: CASSSRATLQETQYF.